The 30 T cell receptor beta chains in this list originate from one sample, sequenced in a study of shared clonotypes between healthy human individuals. TCRdb's table, derived via immunoSEQ multiplex PCR, lists solely in-frame clones and lacks some. The sample yields about 2.4 million clones, around nine tenths seen once. Specimen: naive CD4+ T cells sorted from blood. Noted subset: CD45RA+ positively selected. These receptors were taken from a young man in good health.

For this clone: Other DNA sequences in the sample encode the same CDR3. The chain carries TRBV19 and TRBJ1-5, with no clear D. Trimming took off 4 bases at V and 6 bases at J, with 10 bases between the two ends. Germline lookup yields CDR1 LNHDA and CDR2 SQIVND (reference sequence). The CDR3 is 13 amino acids. The CDR3 sequence is CASSTTRGQPQHF. Written as DNA, the CDR3 is TGTGCCAGTAGTACTACCCGGGGTCAGCCCCAGCATTTT.

J is TRBJ2-1 and V is TRBV7-2; no clear D. CDR1 and CDR2 from the germline V gene are SGHTA and FQGNSA. The CDR3 covers 13 residues. Trimming stripped 2 bases from V and 9 bases from J, with 11 bases between. The CDR3 nucleotides read TGTGCCAGCAGCTTACGGGTCTCGGGTGAGCAGTTCTTC. It yields the protein CASSLRVSGEQFF.

Regarding this clone: This sample also contains other DNA sequences that code for the same CDR3. The chain couples TRBV5-1 to TRBJ1-1, with a possible D match to TRBD1 (5 bases). This CDR3 region has 15 residues. The V gene lost 0 bases and the J gene lost 1 base, with 10 bases spanning the gap. The germline CDR1 and CDR2 sequences are SGHRS and YFSETQ. In nucleotides, the CDR3 is TGCGCCAGCAGCTTGGATACAGGCCGGAACACTGAAGCTTTCTTT. As protein: CASSLDTGRNTEAFF.

The chain joins TRBV25-1 to TRBJ2-1; 10 nucleotides line up with TRBD2. There are 16 residues in the CDR3. With 5 bases clipped from V and 4 bases from J, the junction kept 8 bases outside the gene matches. Germline CDR1 reads MGHDK; CDR2 reads SYGVNS. The CDR3 is CASSFTSGNVYNEQFF. CDR3 bases: TGTGCCAGCAGTTTCACTAGCGGGAACGTTTACAATGAGCAGTTCTTC.

J is TRBJ1-5 and V is TRBV7-9, with no clear D. V lost 5 bases and J 3 bases, leaving 14 bases between the germline ends. CDR1 is SEHNR, CDR2 FQNEAQ, per germline (reference sequence). This CDR3 has 15 residues. CDR3 loop: CASSPSDGYNQPQHF. As DNA, the CDR3 is TGTGCCAGCAGCCCCTCGGACGGTTACAATCAGCCCCAGCATTTT.

The chain recombines TRBV15 with TRBJ2-2; 7 bases agree with TRBD1. V lost 6 bases, J lost 6 bases, and 7 bases stayed unmatched. This CDR3 spans 14 amino acids. From germline, CDR1 is LNHNV and CDR2 YYDKDF (reference sequence). This chain's CDR3 is CATRQPDRAGELFF. CDR3 nucleotides: TGTGCCACCAGACAACCCGACAGGGCCGGGGAGCTGTTTTTT.

On this clone: Distinct nucleotide sequences in the sample also encode this CDR3. This sequence joins TRBV5-1 and TRBJ1-4, with D perhaps TRBD1 (5 bases). CDR3 length: 14 amino acids. V was cut by 4 bases and J by 2 bases, with 9 bases left in between. In germline, CDR1 is SGHRS, CDR2 YFSETQ. Written as DNA, the CDR3 is TGCGCCAGCAGCCTGGACACTACTAATGAAAAACTGTTTTTT. It encodes CASSLDTTNEKLFF.

V usage is TRBV19 and J usage is TRBJ2-7, with 7 bases matching TRBD1. Germline CDR1 and CDR2: LNHDA and SQIVND (reference sequence). This CDR3 has 15 residues. V lost 5 bases to trimming and J lost 0 bases; unmatched junction nucleotides: 7. The CDR3 DNA sequence: TGTGCCAGTAGTTCAGGACAGGAGAGCTCCTACGAGCAGTACTTC. This translates into CASSSGQESSYEQYF.

The gene calls are TRBV28 and TRBJ1-2; possible D gene TRBD1, 5 bases. V shed 2 bases and J shed 8 bases, with 12 bases lying between them. The CDR3 contains 13 residues. Germline-derived CDR1 and CDR2 are MDHEN and SYDVKM. This CDR3 reads CASSLRGGRGYTF. CDR3 in DNA: TGTGCCAGCAGTTTACGCGGGGGTAGGGGCTACACCTTC.

J is TRBJ2-2 and V is TRBV5-1; D may be TRBD1 (5 bases). The CDR3 runs to 17 residues. Germline CDR1 SGHRS, CDR2 YFSETQ. Trimming stripped 0 bases from V and 1 base from J, with 13 bases between. CDR3 in DNA: TGCGCCAGCAGCTTGGGCCGGACACCATGGAACACCGGGGAGCTGTTTTTT. It specifies CASSLGRTPWNTGELFF.

The V call is TRBV6-5, the J call TRBJ2-7, with a tentative D call TRBD2 (6 bases). The CDR3 extends over 15 amino acids. Trimming took off 5 bases at V and 2 bases at J, with 16 bases between the two ends. Germline assignment: CDR1 MNHEY and CDR2 SVGAGI. In DNA form, the CDR3 reads TGTGCCAGCAGTAGAGATTTAGGCGGGACCTACGAGCAGTACTTC. Translation gives CASSRDLGGTYEQYF.

This clone was detected only once. The chain employs TRBV5-1 and TRBJ1-6; D ambiguous. Germline CDR1 reads SGHRS; CDR2 reads YFSETQ. The CDR3 contains 13 residues. V dropped 9 bases and J dropped 7 bases, with 14 bases sitting between them. In DNA form, the CDR3 reads TGCGCCACTCGAGACCTGGGGAATTCACCCCTCCACTTT. Translating gives CATRDLGNSPLHF.

This sequence joins TRBV10-3 and TRBJ2-5, with a weak D call TRBD1 (5 bases). Trimming pared 4 bases from V and 3 bases from J, leaving 9 bases between. CDR1 and CDR2 (germline): ENHRY, SYGVKD. This CDR3 region has 13 residues. CDR3 nucleotide sequence: TGTGCCATCAGTGCAGGGTACGAAGAGACCCAGTACTTC. This translates into CAISAGYEETQYF.

The V and J genes are TRBV2 and TRBJ2-5; the D gene could be TRBD1 or TRBD2 (5 bases each). Trimming took 0 bases from V and 0 from J, leaving 20 bases between them. Per the germline V gene, CDR1 is SNHLY and CDR2 is FYNNEI. This CDR3 is 19 amino acids long. CDR3 region: CASSEAPPGTDKYQETQYF. The CDR3 region has the DNA TGTGCCAGCAGTGAAGCGCCGCCAGGGACGGATAAGTACCAAGAGACCCAGTACTTC.

V gene TRBV23-1 combines with J gene TRBJ1-5; unclear D gene. TRBV23-1 is treated as an ORF (open reading frame) with a function not yet certain. CDR3 length equals 13 residues. V was cut by 0 bases and J by 2 bases, with 2 bases left in between. CDR3 sequence reads: CASSQSCNQPQHF. The CDR3 bases are TGCGCCAGCAGTCAATCGTGCAATCAGCCCCAGCATTTT.

V gene TRBV7-2 combines with J gene TRBJ2-7, with D perhaps TRBD2 (6 bases). In germline, CDR1 is SGHTA, CDR2 FQGNSA. The CDR3 has 13 amino acids. V was clipped by 5 bases and J by 2 bases, with 10 bases between them. CDR3 DNA: TGTGCCAGCAGCGCGGGACTTCCCTACGAGCAGTACTTC. Its translation is CASSAGLPYEQYF.

The chain links TRBV6-1 to TRBJ2-2, with TRBD1 as a possible D gene (5 bases). The germline V gene has CDR1 MNHNS and CDR2 SASEGT. This CDR3 spans 14 amino acids. The V and J ends lost 7 bases and 2 bases respectively, with 11 bases between them. The CDR3 protein is CASNSGLNTGELFF. The CDR3 DNA sequence: TGTGCCAGCAATTCAGGGTTAAACACCGGGGAGCTGTTTTTT.

In this sample, this clone turned up once. J is TRBJ2-3 and V is TRBV11-2; D may correspond to TRBD1 or TRBD2 (6 bases each). The germline V gene has CDR1 SGHAT and CDR2 FQNNGV. Trimming left V 0 bases short and J 6 bases short, with 16 bases between. The CDR3 is made up of 16 amino acids. The CDR3 DNA reads TGTGCCAGCAGCTTAGACGGTGTGGTAGGGGGGGATACGCAGTATTTT. Translation gives CASSLDGVVGGDTQYF.

A word on this clone: This CDR3 is also generated by other DNA sequences in the sample. For the CDR3, the DNA is TGTGCCAGCAGCTCGGACTACGAGCAGTACTTC. As protein: CASSSDYEQYF. This chain joins TRBV5-4 and TRBJ2-7; D uncertain. The CDR3 sequence is 11 residues long. The V end lost 3 bases, the J end lost 3 bases, and 4 bases lay between the germline ends. CDR1 and CDR2 from the germline V gene are SGHNT and YYREEE (reference sequence).

This clone appeared once. The CDR3 carries no conserved terminal phenylalanine or tryptophan, so it likely arises from a read error. V usage is TRBV30 and J usage is TRBJ1-1; D gene ambiguous. Trimming shortened V by 1 base and J by 10 bases, and 7 bases separated the two germline ends. Per the germline V gene, CDR1 is GTSNPN and CDR2 is SVGIG (reference sequence). The CDR3 runs 10 residues. This CDR3 is CAWSGKGAFL. The CDR3 DNA reads TGTGCCTGGAGTGGTAAAGGAGCTTTCCTT.

The chain is built from TRBV2 and TRBJ2-3; tentative D call: TRBD2 (6 bases). This CDR3 has 16 amino acids. Germline assignment: CDR1 SNHLY and CDR2 FYNNEI. V dropped 2 bases and J dropped 1 base, with 13 bases sitting between them. CDR3 in amino acids: CASSEHGASGTDTQYF. In nucleotides, the CDR3 is TGTGCCAGCAGTGAACATGGGGCTAGCGGCACAGATACGCAGTATTTT. Drawing the rest from reference TRBV2 and TRBJ2-3, the complete variable domain is EPEVTQTPSHQVTQMGQEVILRCVPISNHLYFYWYRQILGQKVEFLVSFYNNEISEKSEIFDDQFSVERPDGSNFTLKIRSTKLEDSAMYFCASSEHGASGTDTQYFGPGTRLTVL.

To note about this clone: This sample includes further DNA sequences coding for the same CDR3. The chain joins TRBV29-1 to TRBJ2-1; the D is unclear. The CDR3 covers 14 residues. CDR1 SQVTM and CDR2 ANQGSEA come from the germline V gene. Trimming took 2 bases from V and 0 from J, leaving 8 bases between them. CDR3 protein: CSVERLSSYNEQFF. The DNA for the CDR3 is TGCAGCGTTGAACGCTTAAGCTCCTACAATGAGCAGTTCTTC.

This chain connects TRBV5-1 to TRBJ2-6; 7 bases fit TRBD1. The germline gives CDR1 SGHRS, CDR2 YFSETQ. This CDR3 has 17 residues. V lost 7 bases and J lost 0; bases outside the gene matches: 10. The DNA of the CDR3 is TGCGCCAGCGGGACAGTCTCTCCTAGCTCTGGGGCCAACGTCCTGACTTTC. Residues: CASGTVSPSSGANVLTF.

The V and J genes are TRBV15 and TRBJ2-5, with TRBD1 identical over 8 bases. CDR1 is LNHNV, CDR2 YYDKDF, per germline (reference sequence). J lost 4 bases, V lost 1 base, and 2 bases had no gene match. The CDR3 loop spans 14 amino acids. The CDR3 spells CATSRAGTGETQYF. CDR3 in DNA: TGTGCCACCAGCAGAGCCGGGACAGGAGAGACCCAGTACTTC.

With respect to this clone: Different DNA sequences within this sample yield the same CDR3. The V call is TRBV5-4, the J call TRBJ1-2, with TRBD1 matching over 7 bases. CDR1 and CDR2 (germline): SGHNT, YYREEE (reference sequence). V trimming: 0 bases; J trimming: 7 bases; junction bases outside the gene matches: 3. The CDR3 covers 13 residues. The DNA of the CDR3 is TGTGCCAGCAGCTTGGAGGGGGCGGGTGGCTACACCTTC. It is translated as CASSLEGAGGYTF.

The chain combines TRBV9 with TRBJ1-4, with 9 nucleotides matching TRBD1. The germline V gene has CDR1 SGDLS and CDR2 YYNGEE. J was trimmed by 4 bases and V by 4 bases; bases with no gene match: 2. The CDR3 spans 14 residues. This CDR3 is CASSSDRGNEKLFF. The CDR3 DNA follows: TGTGCCAGCAGCTCGGACAGGGGTAATGAAAAACTGTTTTTT.

The rearrangement links TRBV7-2 to TRBJ2-2; D not resolved. The CDR3 length is 14 residues. Per germline, CDR1 SGHTA and CDR2 FQGNSA. V was trimmed by 5 bases and J by 6 bases, leaving 13 bases between them. DNA for the CDR3: TGTGCCAGCAGCCCTAACGGAAGGGCCGGGGAGCTGTTTTTT. The encoded protein is CASSPNGRAGELFF.

With respect to this clone: Other DNA sequences of this sample code for an identical CDR3. The chain carries TRBV11-3 and TRBJ2-5; 8 nucleotides align to TRBD1. Germline-derived CDR1 and CDR2 are SGHNT and YENEEA. V was clipped by 5 bases and J by 5 bases; unmatched bases: 4. The CDR3 totals 13 residues. The CDR3 is CASSLRQGETQYF. The CDR3 DNA follows: TGTGCCAGCAGCCTCCGACAGGGGGAGACCCAGTACTTC.

The chain employs TRBV6-6 and TRBJ2-7; D unclear. The V end lost 1 base, the J end lost 0 bases, and 7 bases lay between the germline ends. The germline gives CDR1 MNHNY, CDR2 SVGAGI (reference sequence). This CDR3 is 14 amino acids long. The CDR3 sequence: CASSYYVGSYEQYF. The DNA of the CDR3 is TGTGCCAGCAGTTACTATGTGGGCTCCTACGAGCAGTACTTC.

V is TRBV7-9 and J is TRBJ2-7, with D hard to call. Germline V gives CDR1 SEHNR, CDR2 FQNEAQ (reference sequence). Trimming shortened V by 1 base and J by 3 bases, and 7 bases separated the two germline ends. The CDR3 runs 13 residues. The CDR3 sequence: CASSLGGVYEQYF. The CDR3, as DNA: TGTGCCAGCAGCTTAGGTGGGGTCTACGAGCAGTACTTC.